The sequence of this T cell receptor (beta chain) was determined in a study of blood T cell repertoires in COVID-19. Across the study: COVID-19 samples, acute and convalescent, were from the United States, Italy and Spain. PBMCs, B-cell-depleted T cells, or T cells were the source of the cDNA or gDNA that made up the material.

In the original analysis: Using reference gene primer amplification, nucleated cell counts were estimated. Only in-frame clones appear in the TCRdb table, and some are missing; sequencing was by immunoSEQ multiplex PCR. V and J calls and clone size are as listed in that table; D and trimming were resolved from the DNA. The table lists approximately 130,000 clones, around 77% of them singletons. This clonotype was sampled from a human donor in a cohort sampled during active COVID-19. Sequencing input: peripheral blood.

CDR3 residues: CATSEASGGPDTQYF. CDR3 sequence (DNA): TGTGCCACCAGTGAGGCTAGCGGGGGCCCGGATACGCAGTATTTT. The rearrangement uses TRBV24-1 and TRBJ2-3; 10 bases are a match to TRBD2. With 4 bases clipped from V and 6 bases from J, the junction kept 6 bases outside the gene matches. The CDR3 sequence is 15 residues long. CDR1 KGHDR and CDR2 SFDVKD come from the germline V gene.